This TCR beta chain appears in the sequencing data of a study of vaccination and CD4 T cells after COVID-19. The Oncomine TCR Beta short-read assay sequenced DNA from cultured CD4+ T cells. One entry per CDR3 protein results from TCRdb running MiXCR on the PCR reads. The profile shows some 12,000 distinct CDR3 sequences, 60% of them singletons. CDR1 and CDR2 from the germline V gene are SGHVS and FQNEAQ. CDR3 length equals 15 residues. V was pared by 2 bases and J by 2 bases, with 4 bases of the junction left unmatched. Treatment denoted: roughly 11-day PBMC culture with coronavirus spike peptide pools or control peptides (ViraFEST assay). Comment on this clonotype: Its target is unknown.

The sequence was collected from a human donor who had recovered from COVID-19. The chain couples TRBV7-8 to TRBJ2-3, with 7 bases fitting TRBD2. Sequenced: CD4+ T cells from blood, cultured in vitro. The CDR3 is CASSLRSGNTDTQYF. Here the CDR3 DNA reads TGTGCCAGCAGCTTACGAAGCGGGAACACAGATACGCAGTATTTT.